This TCR beta chain was recovered during a study of CD8 T cells in ankylosing spondylitis. Study observations and caveats: Relatively rare in peripheral blood, disease-linked clones were also CD8+.

TCRdb reanalysed the 5' RACE reads using MiXCR and keeps one entry per CDR3 protein. Altogether under 200,000 distinct CDR3 sequences are present, 11% being singletons, with the ten largest covering around 29%. The CDR3 has 18 amino acids. V lost 3 bases to trimming and J lost 5 bases, with 23 bases between them. The germline V gene has CDR1 MNHEY and CDR2 SMNVEV (reference sequence). This clonotype has at least ten counts. The antigen remains unidentified. The V gene is TRBV27, the J gene TRBJ2-1; D is possibly TRBD2 (6 bases). Sequencing was done on a sample of blood, either unsorted or a sorted T cell fraction (not recorded which). The clonotype was recovered from a male donor with ankylosing spondylitis or in good health (not recorded which). CDR3 loop: CASSFSPFTSTLNNEQFF. CDR3 bases: TGTGCCAGCAGTTTCTCCCCTTTTACTAGCACATTAAACAATGAGCAGTTCTTC.